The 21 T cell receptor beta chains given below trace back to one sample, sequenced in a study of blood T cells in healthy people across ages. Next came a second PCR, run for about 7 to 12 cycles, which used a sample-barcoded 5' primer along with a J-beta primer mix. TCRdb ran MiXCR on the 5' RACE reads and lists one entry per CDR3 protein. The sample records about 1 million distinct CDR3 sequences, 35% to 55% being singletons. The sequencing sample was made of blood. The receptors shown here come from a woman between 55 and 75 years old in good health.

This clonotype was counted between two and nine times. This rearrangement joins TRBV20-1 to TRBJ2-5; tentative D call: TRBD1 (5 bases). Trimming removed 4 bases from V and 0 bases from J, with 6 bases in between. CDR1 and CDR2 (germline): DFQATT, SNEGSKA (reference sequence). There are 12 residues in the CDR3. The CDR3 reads CSATGNQETQYF. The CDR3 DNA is TGCAGTGCTACAGGGAACCAAGAGACCCAGTACTTC.

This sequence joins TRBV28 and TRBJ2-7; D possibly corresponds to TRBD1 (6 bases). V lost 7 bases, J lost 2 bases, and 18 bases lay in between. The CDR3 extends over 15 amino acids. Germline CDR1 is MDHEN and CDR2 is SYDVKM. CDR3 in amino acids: CASITIRDKAYEQYF. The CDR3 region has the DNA TGTGCCAGCATTACAATCCGGGACAAAGCCTACGAGCAGTACTTC.

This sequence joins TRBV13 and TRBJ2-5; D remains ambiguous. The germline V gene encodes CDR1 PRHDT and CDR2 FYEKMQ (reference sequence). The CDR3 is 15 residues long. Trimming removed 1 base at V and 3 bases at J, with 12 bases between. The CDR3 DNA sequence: TGTGCCAGCAGCTTAGCCGGGCCGGTCAAAGAGACCCAGTACTTC. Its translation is CASSLAGPVKETQYF.

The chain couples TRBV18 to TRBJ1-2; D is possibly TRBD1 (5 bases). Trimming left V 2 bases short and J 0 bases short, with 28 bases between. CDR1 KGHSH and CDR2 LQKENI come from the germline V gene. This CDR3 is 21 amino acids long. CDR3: CASSPWVQVGGRDSPNYGYTF. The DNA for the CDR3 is TGTGCCAGCTCACCATGGGTCCAGGTCGGTGGAAGGGACTCTCCTAACTATGGCTACACCTTC.

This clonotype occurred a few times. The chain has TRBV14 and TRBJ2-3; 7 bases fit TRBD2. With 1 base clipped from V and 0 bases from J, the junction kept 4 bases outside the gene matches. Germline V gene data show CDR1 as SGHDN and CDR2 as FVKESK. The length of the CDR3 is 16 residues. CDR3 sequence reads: CASSQGSSGSTDTQYF. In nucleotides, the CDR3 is TGTGCCAGCAGCCAAGGTTCTAGCGGCAGCACAGATACGCAGTATTTT.

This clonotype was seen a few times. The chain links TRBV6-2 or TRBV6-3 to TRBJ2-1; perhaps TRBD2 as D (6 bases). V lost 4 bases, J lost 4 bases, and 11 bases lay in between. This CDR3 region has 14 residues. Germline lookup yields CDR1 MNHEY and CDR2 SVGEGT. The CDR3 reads CASSLGEVYNEQFF. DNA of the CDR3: TGTGCCAGCAGTTTAGGGGAGGTTTACAATGAGCAGTTCTTC.

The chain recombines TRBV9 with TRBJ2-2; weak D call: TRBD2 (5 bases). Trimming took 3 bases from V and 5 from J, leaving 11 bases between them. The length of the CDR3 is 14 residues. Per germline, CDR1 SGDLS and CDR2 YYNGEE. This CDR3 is CASSAEVYTGELFF. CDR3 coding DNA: TGTGCCAGCAGCGCGGAGGTATATACCGGGGAGCTGTTTTTT.

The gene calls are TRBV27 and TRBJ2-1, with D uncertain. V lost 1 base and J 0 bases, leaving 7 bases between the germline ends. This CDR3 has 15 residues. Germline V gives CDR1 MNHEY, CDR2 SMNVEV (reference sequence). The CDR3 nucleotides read TGTGCCAGCAGTTTATGGGCGAGCTCCTACAATGAGCAGTTCTTC. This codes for CASSLWASSYNEQFF.

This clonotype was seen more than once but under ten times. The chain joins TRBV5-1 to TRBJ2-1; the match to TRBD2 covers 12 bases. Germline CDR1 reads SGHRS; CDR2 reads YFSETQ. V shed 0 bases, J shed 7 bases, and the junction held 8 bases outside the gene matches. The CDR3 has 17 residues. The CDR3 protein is CASSLGVTSGSANEQFF. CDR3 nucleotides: TGCGCCAGCAGCTTGGGGGTGACTAGCGGGAGTGCGAATGAGCAGTTCTTC. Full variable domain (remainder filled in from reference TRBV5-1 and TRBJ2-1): KAGVTQTPRYLIKTRGQQVTLSCSPISGHRSVSWYQQTPGQGLQFLFEYFSETQRNKGNFPGRFSGRQFSNSRSEMNVSTLELGDSALYLCASSLGVTSGSANEQFFGPGTRLTVL.

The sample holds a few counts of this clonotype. The CDR3 bases are TGCAGTGCTAGGTCCACTAGCGGGTATACCTACGAGCAGTACTTC. Its protein product is CSARSTSGYTYEQYF. The chain couples TRBV20-1 to TRBJ2-7; 9 bases agree with TRBD2. With V trimmed by 3 bases and J by 2 bases, 8 bases remained unmatched. Germline V lookup: CDR1 DFQATT, CDR2 SNEGSKA (reference sequence). This CDR3 is 15 amino acids long.

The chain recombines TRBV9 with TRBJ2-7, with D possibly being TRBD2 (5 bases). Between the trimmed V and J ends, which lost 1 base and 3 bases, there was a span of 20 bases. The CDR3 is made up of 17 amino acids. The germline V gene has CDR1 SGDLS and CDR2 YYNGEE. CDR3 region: CASSVSTEDPAGYEQYF. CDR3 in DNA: TGTGCCAGCAGCGTATCAACCGAAGACCCGGCGGGCTACGAGCAGTACTTC.

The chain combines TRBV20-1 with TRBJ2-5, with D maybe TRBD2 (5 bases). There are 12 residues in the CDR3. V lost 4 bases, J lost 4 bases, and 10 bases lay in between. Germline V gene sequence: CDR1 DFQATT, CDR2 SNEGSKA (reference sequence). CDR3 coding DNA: TGCAGTGCTACGGACTTGGCAGAGACCCAGTACTTC. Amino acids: CSATDLAETQYF.

DNA for the CDR3: TGTGCCAGCAGGTTGAGGGGGAGGGAGACAGATACGCAGTATTTT. Its translation is CASRLRGRETDTQYF. The chain has TRBV27 and TRBJ2-3, with a possible D match to TRBD2 (7 bases). This CDR3 is 15 amino acids long. Per germline, CDR1 MNHEY and CDR2 SMNVEV (reference sequence). Trimming shortened V by 6 bases and J by 3 bases, and 16 bases separated the two germline ends.

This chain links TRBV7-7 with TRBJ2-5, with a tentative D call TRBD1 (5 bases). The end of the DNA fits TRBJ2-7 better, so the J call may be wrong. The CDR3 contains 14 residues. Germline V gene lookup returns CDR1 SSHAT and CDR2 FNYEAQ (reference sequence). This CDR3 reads CASRRNLQADEQYF. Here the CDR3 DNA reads TGTGCCAGCAGACGAAACTTACAGGCGGACGAGCAGTACTTC.

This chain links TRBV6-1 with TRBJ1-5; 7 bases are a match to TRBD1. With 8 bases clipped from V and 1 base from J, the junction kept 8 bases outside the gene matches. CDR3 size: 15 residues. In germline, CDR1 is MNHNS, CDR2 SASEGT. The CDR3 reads CASHKEGASNQPQHF. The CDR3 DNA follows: TGTGCCAGCCATAAGGAGGGGGCAAGCAATCAGCCCCAGCATTTT.

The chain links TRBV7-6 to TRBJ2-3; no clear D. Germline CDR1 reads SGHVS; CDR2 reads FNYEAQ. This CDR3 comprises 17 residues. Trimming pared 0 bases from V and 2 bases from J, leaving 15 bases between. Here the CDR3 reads CASSLAGLSFSTDTQYF. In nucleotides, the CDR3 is TGTGCCAGCAGCTTAGCAGGTCTTAGTTTCTCCACAGATACGCAGTATTTT. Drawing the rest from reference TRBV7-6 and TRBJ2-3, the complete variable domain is GAGVSQSPRYKVTKRGQDVALRCDPISGHVSLYWYRQALGQGPEFLTYFNYEAQQDKSGLPNDRFSAERPEGSISTLTIQRTEQRDSAMYRCASSLAGLSFSTDTQYFGPGTRLTVL.

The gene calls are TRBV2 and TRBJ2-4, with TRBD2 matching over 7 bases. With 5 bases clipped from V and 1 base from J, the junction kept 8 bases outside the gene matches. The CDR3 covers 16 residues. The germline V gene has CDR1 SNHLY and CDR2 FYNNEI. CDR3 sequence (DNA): TGTGCCAGCAGTCGTCCGGGAGGCGGGGCCAAAAACATTCAGTACTTC. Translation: CASSRPGGGAKNIQYF. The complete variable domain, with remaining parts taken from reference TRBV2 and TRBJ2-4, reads EPEVTQTPSHQVTQMGQEVILRCVPISNHLYFYWYRQILGQKVEFLVSFYNNEISEKSEIFDDQFSVERPDGSNFTLKIRSTKLEDSAMYFCASSRPGGGAKNIQYFGAGTRLSVL.

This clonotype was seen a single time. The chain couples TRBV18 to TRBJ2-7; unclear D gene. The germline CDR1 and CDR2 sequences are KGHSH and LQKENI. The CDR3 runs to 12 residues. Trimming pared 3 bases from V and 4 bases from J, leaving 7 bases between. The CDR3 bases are TGTGCCAGCTCACCGTTCCCGTACGAGCAGTACTTC. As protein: CASSPFPYEQYF. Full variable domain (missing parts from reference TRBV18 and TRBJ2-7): NAGVMQNPRHLVRRRGQEARLRCSPMKGHSHVYWYRQLPEEGLKFMVYLQKENIIDESGMPKERFSAEFPKEGPSILRIQQVVRGDSAAYFCASSPFPYEQYFGPGTRLTVT.

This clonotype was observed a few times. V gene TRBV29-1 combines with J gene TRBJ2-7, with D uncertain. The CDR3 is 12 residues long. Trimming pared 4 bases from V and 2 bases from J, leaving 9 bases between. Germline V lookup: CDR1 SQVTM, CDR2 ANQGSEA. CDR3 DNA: TGCAGCGTTGTTGGCCTAACCTACGAGCAGTACTTC. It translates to CSVVGLTYEQYF.

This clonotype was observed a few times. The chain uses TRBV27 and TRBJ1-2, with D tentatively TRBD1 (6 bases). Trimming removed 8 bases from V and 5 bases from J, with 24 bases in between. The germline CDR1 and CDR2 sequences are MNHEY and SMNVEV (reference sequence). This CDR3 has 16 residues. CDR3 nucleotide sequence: TGTGCCAGCTGCCTGATGGGGGGGGCGCCGGGTTATGGCTACACCTTC. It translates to CASCLMGGAPGYGYTF.

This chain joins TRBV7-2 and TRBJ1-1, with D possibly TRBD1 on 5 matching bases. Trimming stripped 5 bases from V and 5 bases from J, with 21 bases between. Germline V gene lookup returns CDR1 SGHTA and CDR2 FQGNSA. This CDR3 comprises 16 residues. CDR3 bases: TGTGCCAGCAGCCCGAGGCAGGGTCTGGGAAGAACTGAAGCTTTCTTT. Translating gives CASSPRQGLGRTEAFF.